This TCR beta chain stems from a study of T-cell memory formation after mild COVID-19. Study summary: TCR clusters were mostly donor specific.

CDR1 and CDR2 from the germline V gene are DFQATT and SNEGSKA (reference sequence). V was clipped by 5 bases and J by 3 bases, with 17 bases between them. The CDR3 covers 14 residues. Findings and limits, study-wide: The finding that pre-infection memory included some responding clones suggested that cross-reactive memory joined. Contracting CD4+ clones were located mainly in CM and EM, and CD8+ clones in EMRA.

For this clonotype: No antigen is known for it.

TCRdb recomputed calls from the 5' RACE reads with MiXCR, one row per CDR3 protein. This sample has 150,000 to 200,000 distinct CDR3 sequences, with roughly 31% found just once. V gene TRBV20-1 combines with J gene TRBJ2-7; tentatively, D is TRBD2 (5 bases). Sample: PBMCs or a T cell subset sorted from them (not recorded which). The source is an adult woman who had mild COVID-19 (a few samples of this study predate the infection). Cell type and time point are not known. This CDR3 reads CSAESRAVLYEQYF. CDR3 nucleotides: TGCAGTGCTGAGTCTAGAGCGGTACTCTACGAGCAGTACTTC.